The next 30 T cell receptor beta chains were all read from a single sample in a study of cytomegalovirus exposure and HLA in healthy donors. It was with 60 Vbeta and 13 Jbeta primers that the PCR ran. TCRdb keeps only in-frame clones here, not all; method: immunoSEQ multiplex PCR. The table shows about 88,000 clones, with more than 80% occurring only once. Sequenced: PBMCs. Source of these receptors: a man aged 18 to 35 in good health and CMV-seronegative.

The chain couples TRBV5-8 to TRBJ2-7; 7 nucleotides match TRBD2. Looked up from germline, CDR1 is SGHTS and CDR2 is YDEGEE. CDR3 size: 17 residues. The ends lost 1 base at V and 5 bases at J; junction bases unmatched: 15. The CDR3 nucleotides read TGTGCCAGCAGCTTGCCCCGGGGGGTCACCCAAACCAACGAGCAGTACTTC. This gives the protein CASSLPRGVTQTNEQYF.

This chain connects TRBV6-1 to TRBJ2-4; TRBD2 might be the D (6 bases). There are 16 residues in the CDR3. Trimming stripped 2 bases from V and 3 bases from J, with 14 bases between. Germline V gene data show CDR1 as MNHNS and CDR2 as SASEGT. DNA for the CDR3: TGTGCCAGCAGTGAAATGCTGGGAGCGGGCAAAAACATTCAGTACTTC. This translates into CASSEMLGAGKNIQYF.

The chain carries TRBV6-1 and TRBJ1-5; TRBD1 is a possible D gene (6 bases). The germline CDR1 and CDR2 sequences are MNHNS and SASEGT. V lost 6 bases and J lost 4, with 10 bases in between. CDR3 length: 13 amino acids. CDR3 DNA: TGTGCCAGCAGCTATGACAGGAATCAGCCCCAGCATTTT. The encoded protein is CASSYDRNQPQHF.

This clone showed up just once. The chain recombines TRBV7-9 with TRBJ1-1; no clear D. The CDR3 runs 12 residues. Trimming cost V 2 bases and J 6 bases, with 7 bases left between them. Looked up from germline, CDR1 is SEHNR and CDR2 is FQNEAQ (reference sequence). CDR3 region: CASSLSSAEAFF. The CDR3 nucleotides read TGTGCCAGCAGCTTAAGTAGTGCTGAAGCTTTCTTT.

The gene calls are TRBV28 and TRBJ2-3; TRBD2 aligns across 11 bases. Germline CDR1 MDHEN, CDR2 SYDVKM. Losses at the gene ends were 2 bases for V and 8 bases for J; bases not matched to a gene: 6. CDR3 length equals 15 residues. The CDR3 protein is CASSLRGLAETTQYF. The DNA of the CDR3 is TGTGCCAGCAGTTTAAGGGGACTAGCGGAAACTACGCAGTATTTT.

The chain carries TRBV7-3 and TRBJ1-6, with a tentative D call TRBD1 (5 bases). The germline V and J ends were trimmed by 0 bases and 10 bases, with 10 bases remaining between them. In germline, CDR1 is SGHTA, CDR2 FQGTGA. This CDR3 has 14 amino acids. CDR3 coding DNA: TGTGCCAGCAGCTTAACGGACAACACCTCACCCCTCCACTTT. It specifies CASSLTDNTSPLHF.

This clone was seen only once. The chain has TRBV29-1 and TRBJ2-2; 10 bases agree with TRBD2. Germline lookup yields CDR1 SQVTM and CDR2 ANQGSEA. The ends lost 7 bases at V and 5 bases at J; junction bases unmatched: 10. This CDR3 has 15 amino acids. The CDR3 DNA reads TGCAGCGCCAAGGAGGCTAGCGGGAGTACCGGGGAGCTGTTTTTT. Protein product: CSAKEASGSTGELFF.

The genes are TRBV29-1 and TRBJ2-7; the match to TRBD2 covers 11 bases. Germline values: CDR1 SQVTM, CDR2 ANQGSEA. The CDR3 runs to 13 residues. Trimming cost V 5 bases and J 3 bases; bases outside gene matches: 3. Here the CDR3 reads CSVSTSGIYEQYF. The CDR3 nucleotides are TGCAGCGTTTCGACTAGCGGGATCTACGAGCAGTACTTC.

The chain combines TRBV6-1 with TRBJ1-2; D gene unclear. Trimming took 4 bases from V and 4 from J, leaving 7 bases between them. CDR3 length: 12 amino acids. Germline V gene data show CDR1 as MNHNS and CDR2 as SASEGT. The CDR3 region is CASSVGFYGYTF. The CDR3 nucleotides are TGTGCCAGCAGTGTCGGGTTCTATGGCTACACCTTC.

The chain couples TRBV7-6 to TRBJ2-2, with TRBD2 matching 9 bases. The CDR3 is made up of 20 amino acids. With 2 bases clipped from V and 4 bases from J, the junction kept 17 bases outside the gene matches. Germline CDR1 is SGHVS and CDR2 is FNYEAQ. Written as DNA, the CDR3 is TGTGCCAGCAGCTTATTGGCGGGAGGGGGTTTTCATGGTGGCACCGGGGAGCTGTTTTTT. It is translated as CASSLLAGGGFHGGTGELFF. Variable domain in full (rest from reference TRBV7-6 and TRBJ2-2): GAGVSQSPRYKVTKRGQDVALRCDPISGHVSLYWYRQALGQGPEFLTYFNYEAQQDKSGLPNDRFSAERPEGSISTLTIQRTEQRDSAMYRCASSLLAGGGFHGGTGELFFGEGSRLTVL.

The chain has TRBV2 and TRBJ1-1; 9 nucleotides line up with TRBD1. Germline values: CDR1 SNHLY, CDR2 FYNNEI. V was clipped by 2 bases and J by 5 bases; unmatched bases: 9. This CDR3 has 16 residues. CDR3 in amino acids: CASSELGQGLGTEAFF. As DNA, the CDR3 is TGTGCCAGCAGTGAATTGGGACAGGGCTTGGGGACTGAAGCTTTCTTT.

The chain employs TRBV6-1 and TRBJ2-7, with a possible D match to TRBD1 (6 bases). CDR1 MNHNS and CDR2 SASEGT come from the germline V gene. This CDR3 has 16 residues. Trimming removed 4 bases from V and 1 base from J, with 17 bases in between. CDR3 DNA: TGTGCCAGCAGTGTTACACCGGGACACGGGTCCTACGAGCAGTACTTC. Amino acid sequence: CASSVTPGHGSYEQYF.

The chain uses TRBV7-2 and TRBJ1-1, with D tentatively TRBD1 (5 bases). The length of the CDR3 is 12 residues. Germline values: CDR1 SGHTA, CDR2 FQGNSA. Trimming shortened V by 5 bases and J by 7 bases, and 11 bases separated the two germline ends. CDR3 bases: TGTGCCAGCAGCCGCGGACACCTTGAAGCTTTCTTT. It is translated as CASSRGHLEAFF. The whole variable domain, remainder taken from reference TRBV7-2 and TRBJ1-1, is GAGVSQSPSNKVTEKGKDVELRCDPISGHTALYWYRQSLGQGLEFLIYFQGNSAPDKSGLPSDRFSAERTGGSVSTLTIQRTQQEDSAVYLCASSRGHLEAFFGQGTRLTVV.

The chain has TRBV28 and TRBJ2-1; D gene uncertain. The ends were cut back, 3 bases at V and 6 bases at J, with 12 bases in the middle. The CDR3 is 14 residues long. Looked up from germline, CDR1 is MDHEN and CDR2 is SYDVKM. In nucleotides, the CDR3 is TGTGCCAGCAGTTTTAGACACTTATTCAATGAGCAGTTCTTC. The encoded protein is CASSFRHLFNEQFF.

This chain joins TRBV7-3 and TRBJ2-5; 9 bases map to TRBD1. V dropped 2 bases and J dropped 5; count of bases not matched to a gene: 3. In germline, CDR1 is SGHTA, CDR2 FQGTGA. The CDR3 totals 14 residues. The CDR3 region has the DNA TGTGCCAGCAGCTTAGGGGGACAGGGTGAGACCCAGTACTTC. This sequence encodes CASSLGGQGETQYF.

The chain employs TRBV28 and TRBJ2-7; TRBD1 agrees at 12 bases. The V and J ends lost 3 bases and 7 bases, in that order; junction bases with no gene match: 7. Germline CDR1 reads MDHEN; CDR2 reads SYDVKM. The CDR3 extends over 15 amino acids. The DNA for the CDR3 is TGTGCCAGCAGTTTCCCCGGGACAGGGGGCCGGGAGCAGTACTTC. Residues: CASSFPGTGGREQYF.

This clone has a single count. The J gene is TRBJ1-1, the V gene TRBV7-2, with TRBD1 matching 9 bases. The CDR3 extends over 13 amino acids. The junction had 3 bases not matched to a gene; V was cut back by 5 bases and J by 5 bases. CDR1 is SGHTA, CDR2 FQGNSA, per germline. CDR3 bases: TGTGCCAGCAGCGGACAGGGGCTGACTGAAGCTTTCTTT. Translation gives CASSGQGLTEAFF.

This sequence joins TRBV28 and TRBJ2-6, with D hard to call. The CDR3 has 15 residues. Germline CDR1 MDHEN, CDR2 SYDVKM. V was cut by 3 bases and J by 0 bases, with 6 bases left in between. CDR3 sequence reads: CASSFTHSGANVLTF. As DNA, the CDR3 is TGTGCCAGCAGTTTTACTCACTCTGGGGCCAACGTCCTGACTTTC.

CDR3 in DNA: TGTGCCAGCAGTGAAGAAGTCGGGGAGTCCTACGAGCAGTACTTC. Amino acids: CASSEEVGESYEQYF. The chain combines TRBV6-1 with TRBJ2-7, with a tentative D call TRBD2 (5 bases). The CDR3 runs to 15 residues. CDR1 and CDR2 from the germline V gene are MNHNS and SASEGT. Trimming took off 1 base at V and 1 base at J, with 11 bases between the two ends.

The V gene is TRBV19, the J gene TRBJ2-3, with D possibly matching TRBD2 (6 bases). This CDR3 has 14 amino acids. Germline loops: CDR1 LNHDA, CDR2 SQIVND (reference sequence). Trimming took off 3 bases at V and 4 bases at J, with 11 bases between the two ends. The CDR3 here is CASSIGTLADTQYF. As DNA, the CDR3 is TGTGCCAGTAGTATTGGGACTCTCGCAGATACGCAGTATTTT.

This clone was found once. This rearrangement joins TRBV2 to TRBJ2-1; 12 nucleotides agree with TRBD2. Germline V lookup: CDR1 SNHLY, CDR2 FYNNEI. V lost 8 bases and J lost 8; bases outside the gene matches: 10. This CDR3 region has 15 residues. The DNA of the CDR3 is TGTGCCAGCTGCCAGACTAGCGGGAGTCACGATGAGCAGTTCTTC. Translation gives CASCQTSGSHDEQFF.

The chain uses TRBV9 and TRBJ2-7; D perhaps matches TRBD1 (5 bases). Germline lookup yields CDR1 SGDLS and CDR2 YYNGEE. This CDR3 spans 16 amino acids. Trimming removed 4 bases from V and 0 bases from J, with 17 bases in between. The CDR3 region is CASSPMPGKDSYEQYF. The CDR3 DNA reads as TGTGCCAGCAGCCCCATGCCAGGGAAAGACTCCTACGAGCAGTACTTC.

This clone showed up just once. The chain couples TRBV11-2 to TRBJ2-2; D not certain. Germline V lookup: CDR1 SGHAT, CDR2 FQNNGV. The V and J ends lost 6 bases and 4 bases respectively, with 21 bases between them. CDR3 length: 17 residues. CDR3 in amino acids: CASSQDARRGSTGELFF. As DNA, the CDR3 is TGTGCCAGCAGTCAAGACGCTAGAAGAGGATCCACCGGGGAGCTGTTTTTT.

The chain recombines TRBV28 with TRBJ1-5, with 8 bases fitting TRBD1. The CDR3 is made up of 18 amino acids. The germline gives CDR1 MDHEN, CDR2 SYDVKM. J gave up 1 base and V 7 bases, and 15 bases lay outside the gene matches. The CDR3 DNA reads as TGTGCCAGCACCCTAGGACAGGGTAGGGGACCAAGCAATCAGCCCCAGCATTTT. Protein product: CASTLGQGRGPSNQPQHF. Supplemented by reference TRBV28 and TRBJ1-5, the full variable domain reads DVKVTQSSRYLVKRTGEKVFLECVQDMDHENMFWYRQDPGLGLRLIYFSYDVKMKEKGDIPEGYSVSREKKERFSLILESASTNQTSMYLCASTLGQGRGPSNQPQHFGDGTRLSIL.

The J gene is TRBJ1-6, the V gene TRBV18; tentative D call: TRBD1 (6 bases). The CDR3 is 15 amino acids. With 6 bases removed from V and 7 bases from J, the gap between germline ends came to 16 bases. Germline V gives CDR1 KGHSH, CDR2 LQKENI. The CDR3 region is CASSSYTGTNSPLHF. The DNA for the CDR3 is TGTGCCAGCTCGTCGTATACCGGGACAAATTCACCCCTCCACTTT.

This CDR3 reads CASSAVFRRAPSYEQYF. The DNA for the CDR3 is TGTGCCAGCAGCGCCGTTTTTCGGAGGGCCCCCTCCTACGAGCAGTACTTC. The rearrangement uses TRBV21-1 and TRBJ2-7; the D segment call TRBD2 is taken from the table without a DNA check. TRBV21-1 represents a pseudogene. This CDR3 comprises 17 residues.

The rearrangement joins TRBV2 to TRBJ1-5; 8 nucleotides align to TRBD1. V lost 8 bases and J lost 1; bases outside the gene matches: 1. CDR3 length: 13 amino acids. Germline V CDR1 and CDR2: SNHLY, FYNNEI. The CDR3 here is CASGDRSNQPQHF. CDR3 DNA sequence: TGTGCCAGCGGGGACAGGAGCAATCAGCCCCAGCATTTT.

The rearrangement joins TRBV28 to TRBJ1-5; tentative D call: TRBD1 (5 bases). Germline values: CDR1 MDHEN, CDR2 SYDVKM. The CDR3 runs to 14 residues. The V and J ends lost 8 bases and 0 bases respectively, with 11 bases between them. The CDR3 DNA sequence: TGTGCCAGCCGATTGGGGGGTAGCAATCAGCCCCAGCATTTT. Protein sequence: CASRLGGSNQPQHF.

The CDR3 DNA sequence: TGTGCCAGCAGTTTACTAGCGGGAGGCGAGCAGTACTTC. Amino acids: CASSLLAGGEQYF. The V and J genes are TRBV27 and TRBJ2-7, with 11 bases fitting TRBD2. The CDR3 is made up of 13 amino acids. V gave up 2 bases and J gave up 6 bases; unmatched junction bases: 0. The germline V gene has CDR1 MNHEY and CDR2 SMNVEV (reference sequence).

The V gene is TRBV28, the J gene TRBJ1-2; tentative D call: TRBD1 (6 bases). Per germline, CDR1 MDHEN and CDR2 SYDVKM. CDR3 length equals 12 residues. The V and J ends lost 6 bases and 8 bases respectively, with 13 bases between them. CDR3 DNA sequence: TGTGCCAGCAGCACCGACAGGTTGGGCTACACCTTC. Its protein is CASSTDRLGYTF.